What follows are 4 T cell receptor beta chains derived from one specimen sequenced in a study of tumor-infiltrating lymphocytes in primary liver carcinoma. From approximately 0.5 ug of total RNA, TCR beta-specific cDNA was reverse-transcribed using a constant-region primer. Employing slightly modified ARM-PCR, three nested multiplex PCR rounds were run, and these gave rise to the TCR beta libraries. TRBV1-TRBV30 forward primers paired with a C-beta reverse primer drove the first two PCR rounds, about 10 cycles each. TCRdb re-analysed the multiplex PCR reads in MiXCR, keeping a single row per CDR3 protein. The table has fewer than 85,000 distinct CDR3 sequences, approximately 69% seen once. Joint extraction of RNA and DNA used roughly 17-32 mg of bulk tissue that was unsorted. The sample taken for sequencing was tumor-adjacent normal liver tissue. These receptors came from a man aged 40-49 years with primary liver carcinoma and hepatitis B virus infection.

The chain joins TRBV6-1 to TRBJ1-1, with D perhaps TRBD1 (5 bases). Germline CDR1 is MNHNS and CDR2 is SASEGT. The ends were cut back, 4 bases at V and 7 bases at J, with 16 bases in the middle. The CDR3 covers 14 residues. The CDR3: CASSGSGGPFEAFF. The DNA of the CDR3 is TGTGCCAGCAGTGGAAGCGGGGGACCCTTTGAAGCTTTCTTT.

Turning to this clonotype: One junction end does not reproduce the germline sequence, and a read error may be involved. The J gene is TRBJ2-3, the V gene TRBV6-6, with 8 bases fitting TRBD2. The CDR3 covers 22 residues. Germline V gene data show CDR1 as MNHNY and CDR2 as SVGAGI (reference sequence). CDR3 in amino acids: CASSYPPTGGSGSRTSTDTHYF. The CDR3 DNA is TGTGCCAGCAGTTACCCCCCCACAGGTGGCAGCGGGAGTAGAACTAGCACAGATACGCACTATTTT.

A single count supports this clonotype. V and J are TRBV11-2 and TRBJ2-7; 10 bases fit TRBD2. Germline CDR1 and CDR2: SGHAT and FQNNGV. This CDR3 is built from 18 residues. The trim removed 11 bases at V and 7 bases at J, leaving 26 bases unmatched. The CDR3 sequence is CAGNLVPGASGREREQYF. The DNA for the CDR3 is TGTGCCGGCAACTTAGTCCCCGGGGCCAGCGGGAGGGAGCGTGAGCAGTACTTC.

This clonotype was found once. The junction differs from germline at one of its ends, possibly a read error. This chain joins TRBV25-1 and TRBJ2-3; D not certain. Germline values: CDR1 MGHDK, CDR2 SYGVNS. The CDR3 length is 14 residues. The CDR3 reads CASSEFHSTDTRYF. DNA of the CDR3: TGTGCCAGCAGTGAATTTCACAGCACAGATACGCGGTATTTT.